These 24 T cell receptor beta chains were sequenced from one sample in a study of response to subunit inactivated influenza vaccine. A single record per CDR3 protein comes from TCRdb applying MiXCR to the RT-PCR reads. The data hold some 480,000 distinct CDR3 sequences, with 11% observed a single time. Sample: PBMCs from blood, taken roughly 47 days after vaccination. These receptors originate from a man in his fifties or sixties who received an inactivated influenza vaccine.

In its sample, this clonotype was seen many times. The rearrangement joins TRBV20-1 to TRBJ2-3, with 10 bases matching TRBD1. V lost 1 base to trimming and J lost 7 bases; unmatched junction nucleotides: 8. The CDR3 runs to 15 residues. The germline CDR1 and CDR2 sequences are DFQATT and SNEGSKA (reference sequence). This CDR3 reads CSARAPGQGIYTQYF. The CDR3, as DNA: TGCAGTGCTAGAGCACCGGGACAGGGGATTTATACGCAGTATTTT.

The chain is built from TRBV6-1 and TRBJ2-7; D perhaps matches TRBD1 (6 bases). CDR1 MNHNS and CDR2 SASEGT come from the germline V gene. V lost 3 bases and J 2 bases, leaving 11 bases between the germline ends. The CDR3 spans 14 residues. CDR3 sequence: CASSDQYRAYEQYF. The CDR3 DNA sequence: TGTGCCAGCAGTGATCAGTACAGGGCCTACGAGCAGTACTTC.

This clonotype was detected only a few times. The rearrangement joins TRBV29-1 to TRBJ2-5; D may be TRBD2 (7 bases). Germline values: CDR1 SQVTM, CDR2 ANQGSEA. This CDR3 contains 11 residues. V lost 4 bases and J lost 7, with 10 bases in between. The CDR3: CSVARGATQYF. Here the CDR3 DNA reads TGCAGCGTTGCACGGGGGGCGACCCAGTACTTC.

This clonotype was seen ten or more times. The chain employs TRBV20-1 and TRBJ2-3; 7 nucleotides agree with TRBD2. V shed 7 bases and J 0 bases; nucleotides not matched to a gene: 13. CDR1 and CDR2 (germline): DFQATT, SNEGSKA (reference sequence). The CDR3 spans 16 residues. CDR3 residues: CSVPGRLAASTDTQYF. The DNA of the CDR3 is TGCAGTGTCCCCGGGCGACTAGCAGCTAGCACAGATACGCAGTATTTT.

This chain connects TRBV21-1 to TRBJ1-2; no DNA check was done on the table's D call, TRBD1. TRBV21-1 is a pseudogene segment. There are 19 residues in the CDR3. Here the CDR3 reads CASSKVWGVNSLTIYGYTF. The DNA for the CDR3 is TGTGCCAGCAGCAAAGTTTGGGGGGTGAACAGCTTAACTATCTATGGCTACACCTTC.

The gene calls are TRBV7-6 and TRBJ2-1; D remains ambiguous. The germline V gene has CDR1 SGHVS and CDR2 FNYEAQ. The V and J ends lost 5 bases and 6 bases respectively, with 20 bases between them. The CDR3 contains 16 residues. The CDR3 loop is CASSPDEWRLLNEQFF. The CDR3 DNA follows: TGTGCCAGCAGCCCCGATGAGTGGCGGCTACTCAATGAGCAGTTCTTC.

The chain uses TRBV19 and TRBJ2-1; perhaps TRBD1 as D (6 bases). V was shortened by 3 bases and J by 2 bases, with 17 bases between the two germline ends. Germline lookup yields CDR1 LNHDA and CDR2 SQIVND (reference sequence). The CDR3 contains 17 residues. The CDR3: CASSITKNRATYNEQFF. CDR3 coding DNA: TGTGCCAGTAGTATTACTAAAAACAGGGCTACCTACAATGAGCAGTTCTTC.

The chain couples TRBV11-3 to TRBJ2-7; TRBD1 matches 8 bases. This CDR3 is 14 amino acids long. V trimming: 5 bases; J trimming: 2 bases; junction bases outside the gene matches: 5. Germline lookup yields CDR1 SGHNT and CDR2 YENEEA. CDR3 nucleotides: TGTGCCAGCAGCCCCAACAGGGGGGCCTACGAGCAGTACTTC. It is translated as CASSPNRGAYEQYF.

A few counts support this clonotype. The chain carries TRBV6-2 or TRBV6-3 and TRBJ2-1; no definite D call. The CDR3 runs to 17 residues. Germline CDR1 and CDR2: MNHEY and SVGEGT. With 1 base removed from V and 0 bases from J, the gap between germline ends came to 13 bases. CDR3 in DNA: TGTGCCAGCAGTTACTTACCCGCTGATTACTCCTACAATGAGCAGTTCTTC. As protein: CASSYLPADYSYNEQFF.

The gene calls are TRBV5-1 and TRBJ2-3, with 7 bases matching TRBD1. The V gene's germline CDR1 is SGHRS and CDR2 YFSETQ. The CDR3 is 15 residues long. The ends lost 4 bases at V and 2 bases at J; junction bases unmatched: 7. The CDR3 DNA sequence: TGCGCCAGCAGCCCCCAGACAGGGCACACAGATACGCAGTATTTT. Its protein is CASSPQTGHTDTQYF.

This clonotype was counted only a few times. The DNA for the CDR3 is TGCGCCAGCAGTGACTCGGCGAACTATGGCTACACCTTC. Translated: CASSDSANYGYTF. This chain uses TRBV10-1 with TRBJ1-2; D is unresolved. The CDR3 length is 13 residues. In germline, CDR1 is WNHNN, CDR2 SYGVQD (reference sequence). V lost 3 bases, J lost 2 bases, and 7 bases lay in between.

V is TRBV20-1 and J is TRBJ1-2; TRBD1 might be the D (5 bases). The CDR3 sequence is 13 residues long. The ends were cut back, 3 bases at V and 7 bases at J, with 15 bases in the middle. Germline assignment: CDR1 DFQATT and CDR2 SNEGSKA (reference sequence). CDR3 in DNA: TGCAGTGCTAGTGCAGGGTGGGATAGTGGCTACACCTTC. Its translation: CSASAGWDSGYTF.

The chain joins TRBV11-2 to TRBJ2-3; no reliable D call. The V end was cut by 3 bases, the J end by 0 bases, with 10 bases between. Germline V gene data show CDR1 as SGHAT and CDR2 as FQNNGV. The CDR3 runs 15 residues. CDR3 DNA sequence: TGTGCCAGCAGCTTCATGTGGGAAAGCACAGATACGCAGTATTTT. Protein product: CASSFMWESTDTQYF.

This clonotype was counted a few times. V gene TRBV5-1 combines with J gene TRBJ1-4; tentatively, D is TRBD1 (5 bases). The CDR3 contains 15 residues. Trimming pared 0 bases from V and 0 bases from J, leaving 6 bases between. CDR1 and CDR2 from the germline V gene are SGHRS and YFSETQ. The CDR3 loop is CASSLEGTTNEKLFF. DNA of the CDR3: TGCGCCAGCAGCTTGGAGGGGACAACTAATGAAAAACTGTTTTTT.

This clonotype has just a few counts. The chain employs TRBV10-3 and TRBJ1-1; 8 nucleotides agree with TRBD1. Looked up from germline, CDR1 is ENHRY and CDR2 is SYGVKD. V lost 2 bases, J lost 4 bases, and 9 bases stayed unmatched. The CDR3 sequence is 16 residues long. The CDR3 loop reads CAISEPDRGLSTEAFF. Here the CDR3 DNA reads TGTGCCATCAGTGAGCCCGACAGGGGTCTCTCCACTGAAGCTTTCTTT.

This clonotype was counted between two and nine times. The chain joins TRBV23-1 to TRBJ2-1, with TRBD2 identical over 12 bases. TRBV23-1 is labeled an ORF, and its function is uncertain. The J segment lost 4 bases and the V segment lost 4 bases, leaving 5 bases of the junction unmatched. This CDR3 is built from 16 residues. The CDR3: CASSLLGLAGYNEQFF. DNA for the CDR3: TGCGCCAGCAGTCTCTTGGGACTAGCGGGTTACAATGAGCAGTTCTTC.

The J gene is TRBJ2-7, the V gene TRBV5-5, with TRBD1 identical over 7 bases. This CDR3 is built from 15 residues. V lost 2 bases and J lost 6; bases outside the gene matches: 11. The germline V gene has CDR1 SGHKS and CDR2 YYEKEE (reference sequence). CDR3: CASSFTGDRVVEQYF. Written as DNA, the CDR3 is TGTGCCAGCAGCTTCACAGGGGATCGAGTGGTCGAGCAGTACTTC.

This clonotype was found many times. The chain joins TRBV9 to TRBJ2-3; D unresolved. Trimming removed 0 bases from V and 0 bases from J, with 11 bases in between. The length of the CDR3 is 16 residues. Germline V lookup: CDR1 SGDLS, CDR2 YYNGEE. The DNA of the CDR3 is TGTGCCAGCAGCGTAGTTGACGGAGTAAGCACAGATACGCAGTATTTT. It yields the protein CASSVVDGVSTDTQYF.

This clonotype was picked up many times. The chain employs TRBV7-9 and TRBJ1-2, with 9 bases fitting TRBD1. The germline V gene encodes CDR1 SEHNR and CDR2 FQNEAQ (reference sequence). V shed 5 bases, J shed 5 bases, and the junction held 6 bases outside the gene matches. This CDR3 spans 14 amino acids. CDR3 nucleotide sequence: TGTGCCAGCAGCACCGGGACAGGGCTTTATGGCTACACCTTC. Protein product: CASSTGTGLYGYTF.

This clonotype was counted only a few times. The chain links TRBV28 to TRBJ2-7, with D possibly TRBD1 on 6 matching bases. Germline CDR1 reads MDHEN; CDR2 reads SYDVKM. The V end lost 5 bases, the J end lost 2 bases, and 13 bases lay between the germline ends. This CDR3 spans 14 amino acids. The CDR3 here is CASSNTGITYEQYF. The CDR3 bases are TGTGCCAGCAGTAATACAGGGATTACCTACGAGCAGTACTTC.

The chain uses TRBV2 and TRBJ2-1; maybe TRBD2 (5 bases). In germline, CDR1 is SNHLY, CDR2 FYNNEI. V lost 6 bases and J 0 bases, leaving 15 bases between the germline ends. There are 16 residues in the CDR3. The CDR3 loop is CASRARVTSSYNEQFF. CDR3 sequence (DNA): TGTGCCAGCAGGGCGAGGGTGACGAGCTCCTACAATGAGCAGTTCTTC.

In the case of this clonotype: A much larger clone differs by one base, so this may be a read error. The gene calls are TRBV7-2 and TRBJ2-7; TRBD2 matches at 11 bases. Germline CDR1 is SGHTA and CDR2 is FQGNSA. V was pared by 2 bases and J by 4 bases, with 7 bases of the junction left unmatched. CDR3 size: 16 residues. The DNA for the CDR3 is TGTGCCAGCAGCTTACGCGGGACTAGCGGCACTTACGAGCAGTACTTC. Its translation: CASSLRGTSGTYEQYF. The variable domain in full, with the rest retrieved from reference TRBV7-2 and TRBJ2-7, is GAGVSQSPSNKVTEKGKDVELRCDPISGHTALYWYRQSLGQGLEFLIYFQGNSAPDKSGLPSDRFSAERTGGSVSTLTIQRTQQEDSAVYLCASSLRGTSGTYEQYFGPGTRLTVT.

This clonotype was seen many times. This chain connects TRBV5-6 to TRBJ1-2, with 10 positions matching TRBD1. The CDR3 extends over 15 amino acids. Germline loops: CDR1 SGHDT, CDR2 YYEEEE. With 4 bases clipped from V and 3 bases from J, the junction kept 6 bases outside the gene matches. CDR3 sequence: CASSKMTGGYYGYTF. In DNA, the CDR3 is TGTGCCAGCAGCAAAATGACAGGGGGCTACTATGGCTACACCTTC.

V usage is TRBV13 and J usage is TRBJ1-2, with 11 bases that match TRBD1. CDR1 PRHDT and CDR2 FYEKMQ come from the germline V gene (reference sequence). The CDR3 runs 13 residues. V shed 5 bases, J shed 6 bases, and the junction held 2 bases outside the gene matches. The CDR3 coding sequence is TGTGCCAGCAGCCGGGGACAGGGGGATGGCTACACCTTC. It encodes CASSRGQGDGYTF.